These 19 T cell receptor beta chains came from one sample sequenced in a study of vaccination effects on CD4 cells after COVID-19. For these TCRs, the target antigens are not known. Using viral peptide pools, the ViraFEST assay grew out antigen-specific CD4+ T cells prior to sequencing. CD4+ T cell isolation took place after nine to eleven days of culture. Of the BNT162b2 and mRNA-1273 vaccines, participants received two doses of one or the other. Clones were read by immunoSEQ multiplex PCR, and TCRdb kept only the in-frame ones, dropping some. The sample has about 66,000 clones, roughly 80% seen once; the top ten hold more than 0.9%. This specimen was CD4+ T cells from PBMCs cultured with HCoV-OC43 spike peptides, taken after COVID-19 vaccination. Sample subset: HCoV-OC43 spike overlapping peptide pool stimulation. Source of these receptors: a human donor who received a COVID-19 vaccine.

This sequence joins TRBV29-1 and TRBJ1-3; 8 nucleotides line up with TRBD1. This CDR3 is 14 amino acids long. V lost 5 bases and J lost 3; bases outside the gene matches: 6. From germline, CDR1 is SQVTM and CDR2 ANQGSEA. CDR3 amino acids: CSVQGTGLGNTIYF. CDR3 in DNA: TGCAGCGTTCAAGGGACAGGACTTGGAAACACCATATATTTT.

The table lists this clone with a few counts. V is TRBV2 and J is TRBJ2-2; D possibly uses TRBD1 or TRBD2 (5 bases each). Germline CDR1 is SNHLY and CDR2 is FYNNEI. V was clipped by 2 bases and J by 6 bases, with 13 bases between them. CDR3 length equals 15 residues. The CDR3 DNA follows: TGTGCCAGCAGTGAAAACGGGATAGGGGCCGGGGAGCTGTTTTTT. Translating gives CASSENGIGAGELFF.

This chain uses TRBV12-3 or TRBV12-4 with TRBJ2-5; D might be TRBD2 (6 bases). The CDR3 is 13 amino acids. Deletions cut 6 bases from V and 7 bases from J, with 15 bases between. The CDR3 sequence is CASSELAIPTQYF. The CDR3 nucleotides read TGTGCCAGCAGCGAACTAGCTATTCCGACCCAGTACTTC.

This sequence joins TRBV14 and TRBJ2-2; D unclear. There are 14 residues in the CDR3. The V end lost 1 base, the J end lost 1 base, and 4 bases lay between the germline ends. Germline CDR1 reads SGHDN; CDR2 reads FVKESK. The CDR3 coding sequence is TGTGCCAGCAGCCAAGTCTGGAACACCGGGGAGCTGTTTTTT. Its protein product is CASSQVWNTGELFF. Using reference TRBV14 and TRBJ2-2 for the parts outside the CDR3, the full variable domain is EAGVTQFPSHSVIEKGQTVTLRCDPISGHDNLYWYRRVMGKEIKFLLHFVKESKQDESGMPNNRFLAERTGGTYSTLKVQPAELEDSGVYFCASSQVWNTGELFFGEGSRLTVL.

This sequence joins TRBV2 and TRBJ2-7; the D call may be TRBD1 or TRBD2 (8 bases each). Per germline, CDR1 SNHLY and CDR2 FYNNEI. This CDR3 has 12 residues. Trimming took off 6 bases at V and 12 bases at J, with 18 bases between the two ends. The CDR3 DNA follows: TGTGCCAGCAGAGAGGGACAGGCGGGAGGGTACGTC. Its translation: CASREGQAGGYV.

The chain links TRBV5-4 to TRBJ2-5; TRBD2 matches 8 bases. The CDR3 covers 14 residues. Germline CDR1 reads SGHNT; CDR2 reads YYREEE (reference sequence). Trimming removed 4 bases from V and 4 bases from J; junction bases left unmatched: 6. The CDR3 loop is CASSPPGGRETQYF. For the CDR3, the DNA is TGTGCCAGCAGCCCCCCGGGGGGGCGAGAGACCCAGTACTTC. Combining the CDR3 with reference TRBV5-4 and TRBJ2-5 gives the whole variable domain ETGVTQSPTHLIKTRGQQVTLRCSSQSGHNTVSWYQQALGQGPQFIFQYYREEENGRGNFPPRFSGLQFPNYSSELNVNALELDDSALYLCASSPPGGRETQYFGPGTRLLVL.

Only a few counts were recorded for this clone. The chain employs TRBV2 and TRBJ1-5; D is ambiguous. V shed 6 bases and J shed 0 bases, with 6 bases lying between them. This CDR3 is 13 amino acids long. Germline CDR1 SNHLY, CDR2 FYNNEI. CDR3 residues: CASSKDSNQPQHF. DNA for the CDR3: TGTGCCAGCAGCAAAGATAGCAATCAGCCCCAGCATTTT. Combining the CDR3 with reference TRBV2 and TRBJ1-5 gives the whole variable domain EPEVTQTPSHQVTQMGQEVILRCVPISNHLYFYWYRQILGQKVEFLVSFYNNEISEKSEIFDDQFSVERPDGSNFTLKIRSTKLEDSAMYFCASSKDSNQPQHFGDGTRLSIL.

This chain connects TRBV9 to TRBJ1-1, with TRBD1 matching over 9 bases. V lost 3 bases to trimming and J lost 0 bases; unmatched junction nucleotides: 6. CDR3 length: 16 amino acids. Germline CDR1 SGDLS, CDR2 YYNGEE. The DNA for the CDR3 is TGTGCCAGCAGCGAAAACAGGGGGCGAATGAACACTGAAGCTTTCTTT. It is translated as CASSENRGRMNTEAFF.

This sequence joins TRBV5-5 and TRBJ1-5, with D unclear. The CDR3 extends over 15 amino acids. Germline lookup yields CDR1 SGHKS and CDR2 YYEKEE (reference sequence). Trimming pared 4 bases from V and 0 bases from J, leaving 11 bases between. The CDR3 coding sequence is TGTGCCAGCAGCCCAGAGGGTAATAGCAATCAGCCCCAGCATTTT. It yields the protein CASSPEGNSNQPQHF.

The genes are TRBV12-5 and TRBJ2-7; D is unclear. Trimming took 0 bases from V and 11 from J, leaving 11 bases between them. This CDR3 has 12 residues. CDR1 is LGHNT, CDR2 FRNRAP, per germline. CDR3 protein: CASGLVQVPEYV. For the CDR3, the DNA is TGTGCTAGTGGTTTGGTCCAGGTCCCGGAGTACGTC.

This clone has more than one count but fewer than ten. The CDR3 coding sequence is TGTGCCAGCAGTTTTTCCAGTTCGGGGCATTACGAGCAGTACGTC. It is translated as CASSFSSSGHYEQYV. The chain employs TRBV6-5 and TRBJ2-7, with D possibly called TRBD1 or TRBD2 (5 bases each). CDR3 length: 15 residues. Germline CDR1 is MNHEY and CDR2 is SVGAGI. V lost 4 bases and J lost 4, with 17 bases in between.

The chain carries TRBV10-3 and TRBJ2-3; 9 bases map to TRBD2. J lost 2 bases, V lost 8 bases, and 5 bases had no gene match. The CDR3 spans 14 residues. Germline-derived CDR1 and CDR2 are ENHRY and SYGVKD. The CDR3 sequence: CAISLAGTTDTQYF. In DNA, the CDR3 is TGTGCCATCTCGCTAGCGGGGACCACAGATACGCAGTATTTT.

This clone was observed a few times. The V and J genes are TRBV6-5 and TRBJ1-5, with a weak D call TRBD1 (6 bases). V dropped 6 bases and J dropped 3 bases, with 9 bases sitting between them. CDR1 and CDR2 (germline): MNHEY, SVGAGI. CDR3 length: 13 residues. The CDR3 loop is CASRGGTNQPQHF. CDR3 DNA sequence: TGTGCCAGCAGAGGGGGGACCAATCAGCCCCAGCATTTT.

The chain couples TRBV6-5 to TRBJ2-3; D assignment may be TRBD1 or TRBD2 (5 bases each). V was trimmed by 6 bases and J by 1 base, leaving 11 bases between them. This CDR3 has 14 residues. CDR1 and CDR2 from the germline V gene are MNHEY and SVGAGI. The CDR3 nucleotides read TGTGCCAGCAGCAGGGACCTGGGCACAGATACGCAGTATTTT. The encoded protein is CASSRDLGTDTQYF.

The rearrangement uses TRBV6-5 and TRBJ2-7; D may match TRBD1 or TRBD2 (5 bases each). There are 14 residues in the CDR3. V was shortened by 0 bases and J by 2 bases, with 8 bases between the two germline ends. The germline CDR1 and CDR2 sequences are MNHEY and SVGAGI. The CDR3 DNA is TGTGCCAGCAGTTACTCGGGACCCCCCTACGAGCAGTACGTC. This sequence encodes CASSYSGPPYEQYV.

This clone occurred a few times. CDR3 in DNA: TGTGCCAGCAGCAAGCAGGGGGGCACTGAAGCTTTCTTT. Translated: CASSKQGGTEAFF. This chain links TRBV7-8 with TRBJ1-1, with 7 positions matching TRBD1. CDR1 is SGHVS and CDR2 is FQNEAQ in the germline V gene. V dropped 5 bases and J dropped 4; count of bases not matched to a gene: 4. This CDR3 is 13 amino acids long.

The chain combines TRBV6-1 with TRBJ1-2, with 7 positions matching TRBD1. CDR1 is MNHNS and CDR2 is SASEGT in the germline V gene. This CDR3 contains 15 residues. The ends lost 3 bases at V and 6 bases at J; junction bases unmatched: 10. The CDR3 nucleotides are TGTGCCAGCAGTGATCGTAGGCAGGGGGGTGATGGCTACACCTTC. Its translation: CASSDRRQGGDGYTF.

The rearrangement uses TRBV10-3 and TRBJ1-3; D gene uncertain. Trimming left V 3 bases short and J 4 bases short, with 7 bases between. CDR1 is ENHRY, CDR2 SYGVKD, per germline. The CDR3 sequence is 13 residues long. The CDR3 DNA reads TGTGCCATCAGTGACGGTAGGGGAAACACCATATATTTT. It codes for CAISDGRGNTIYF.

This sequence joins TRBV19 and TRBJ1-2, with TRBD1 matching 10 bases. The trim removed 9 bases at V and 6 bases at J, leaving 10 bases unmatched. The CDR3 is made up of 14 amino acids. Germline CDR1 reads LNHDA; CDR2 reads SQIVND (reference sequence). The CDR3 is CASRETGGAHGYTF. The CDR3 DNA is TGTGCCAGCCGCGAGACAGGGGGCGCTCATGGCTACACCTTC.